The rows below give T cell receptor beta chains drawn from one sample of a study of early T cells in non-severe SARS-CoV-2 infection. TCRdb reanalysed the 5' RACE reads using MiXCR and keeps one entry per CDR3 protein. The data show about 47,000 distinct CDR3 sequences, with roughly a tenth seen just once and roughly 5.7% held by the top ten. The sequencing here drew on whole blood, taken at baseline. The receptors were gathered from an adult who was a healthcare worker with PCR-confirmed SARS-CoV-2 infection or an uninfected control (not recorded which). Each CDR3 is given with its conserved first and last residue. The D gene is left open where the match is weak. Size tells how often a clone was seen (once, few, many) or the class of an expanded clone, and some rows leave it out.

>TRBJ2-1|TRBV7-3|-|-
CASSLGGREYNEQFF
TGTGCCAGCAGCTTGGGGGGACGGGAATACAATGAGCAGTTCTTC
>TRBJ2-7|TRBV19|TRBD1|few
CASSTGVDYEQYF
TGTGCCAGTTCCACAGGGGTTGACTACGAGCAGTACTTC
>TRBJ2-3|TRBV15|TRBD1|few
CATRSGQNTDTQYF
TGTGCCACCAGATCGGGACAGAACACAGATACGCAGTATTTT
>TRBJ2-2|TRBV9|-|-
CASSVVAGELFF
TGTGCCAGCAGCGTAGTGGCCGGGGAGCTGTTTTTT
>TRBJ1-2|TRBV5-1|TRBD1|few
CASSVDRGDYGYTF
TGCGCCAGCAGCGTTGACAGGGGCGACTATGGCTACACCTTC
>TRBJ1-2|TRBV9|-|many
CASTLPRYGYTF
TGTGCCAGCACCCTCCCCCGTTATGGCTACACCTTC
>TRBJ2-7|TRBV28|TRBD1|many
CASSWGTDNSYEQYF
TGTGCCAGCAGTTGGGGGACAGACAATTCCTACGAGCAGTACTTC
>TRBJ1-2|TRBV6-4|-|-
CASSGGVMAGYTF
TGTGCCAGCAGCGGTGGGGTCATGGCGGGCTACACCTTC
>TRBJ2-1|TRBV28|TRBD1|few
CASRTGGEGNEQFF
TGTGCCAGCAGGACAGGGGGCGAAGGGAATGAGCAGTTCTTC
>TRBJ1-6|TRBV27|TRBD1|few
CASSFGDRGNSPLHF
TGTGCCAGCAGTTTCGGTGACAGGGGGAATTCACCCCTCCACTTT
>TRBJ1-4|TRBV2|-|-
CASVGGGIEKLFF
TGTGCCAGCGTCGGTGGTGGAATAGAAAAACTGTTTTTT
>TRBJ1-1|TRBV25-1|-|many
CASSEYEEGPTEAFF
TGTGCCAGCAGTGAATACGAGGAGGGACCAACTGAAGCTTTCTTT
>TRBJ2-1|TRBV6-4|-|many
CASSDIGEGGNEQFF
TGTGCCAGCAGTGACATTGGGGAGGGGGGCAATGAGCAGTTCTTC
>TRBJ1-2|TRBV28|-|few
CASSLVRQERGYTF
TGTGCCAGCAGTTTAGTCCGGCAGGAGCGGGGCTACACCTTC
>TRBJ1-2|TRBV7-2|TRBD1|many
CASSRGQGNGYTF
TGTGCCAGCAGCCGGGGACAGGGCAATGGCTACACCTTC
>TRBJ2-5|TRBV11-2|TRBD2|many
CASRATSGSLSQETQYF
TGTGCCAGCAGAGCGACTAGCGGGAGTTTGAGCCAAGAGACCCAGTACTTC
>TRBJ2-7|TRBV1|-|many
CTSCQGRAHEQYF
TGCACCAGCTGCCAGGGCAGGGCCCACGAGCAGTACTTC
>TRBJ2-1|TRBV13|-|few
CASSLVGNIKNEQFF
TGTGCCAGCAGCTTAGTGGGGAATATTAAGAATGAGCAGTTCTTC
>TRBJ1-2|TRBV11-2|-|-
CASSLAGLNYGYTF
TGTGCCAGCAGCTTAGCCGGGCTGAACTATGGCTACACCTTC
>TRBJ1-4|TRBV12-3/TRBV12-4|-|many
CASSLSEKLFF
TGTGCCAGCAGTTTGAGCGAAAAACTGTTTTTT
>TRBJ2-1|TRBV7-2|-|-
CASSLVGGTSYNEQFF
TGTGCCAGCAGCTTAGTAGGGGGGACCTCCTACAATGAGCAGTTCTTC
>TRBJ1-2|TRBV7-9|-|few
CASSHDGGYTF
TGTGCCAGCAGCCACGACGGCGGCTACACCTTC
>TRBJ2-7|TRBV10-1|TRBD2|few
CASSDGTSGSGYEQYF
TGCGCCAGCAGTGACGGGACTAGCGGGTCTGGCTACGAGCAGTACTTC
>TRBJ2-2|TRBV7-8|-|few
CASSSQIGGTGELFF
TGTGCCAGCAGCTCCCAAATAGGGGGGACCGGGGAGCTGTTTTTT
>TRBJ2-5|TRBV9|-|many
CASSVVGGRGETQYF
TGTGCCAGCAGCGTAGTGGGAGGCCGAGGAGAGACCCAGTACTTC
>TRBJ2-3|TRBV7-6|TRBD1|-
CASSSRDRFTDTQYF
TGTGCCAGCAGCTCTCGGGACAGATTCACAGATACGCAGTATTTT
>TRBJ1-5|TRBV19|-|few
CASIPRWGNQPQHF
TGTGCCAGTATTCCTCGATGGGGCAATCAGCCCCAGCATTTT
>TRBJ2-4|TRBV21-1|-|many
CASSTPSSNIQYF
TGTGCCAGCAGCACCCCCAGTAGCAACATTCAGTACTTC
>TRBJ2-1|TRBV24-1|-|many
CATSDSISLNEQFF
TGTGCCACCAGTGATTCCATCTCTCTCAATGAGCAGTTCTTC
>TRBJ2-2|TRBV6-5|TRBD1|-
CASSYGTGFTGELFF
TGTGCCAGCAGTTACGGGACAGGGTTTACCGGGGAGCTGTTTTTT
>TRBJ2-2|TRBV6-2/TRBV6-3|-|once
CASSPRTSRELFF
TGTGCCAGCAGTCCGCGGACATCCCGGGAGCTGTTTTTT
>TRBJ2-7|TRBV13|-|-
CASRLLGGSYEQYF
TGTGCCAGCAGACTCCTAGGGGGCTCCTACGAGCAGTACTTC
>TRBJ2-3|TRBV10-3|-|few
CAISESRGLSSDTQYF
TGTGCCATCAGTGAGTCGCGAGGCCTAAGCTCCGATACGCAGTATTTT
>TRBJ1-1|TRBV7-9|-|-
CASTPTGSEAFF
TGTGCCAGCACCCCGACCGGTTCTGAAGCTTTCTTT
>TRBJ2-3|TRBV5-1|-|-
CASSPGGIDTQYF
TGCGCCAGCAGCCCCGGGGGCATAGATACGCAGTATTTT
>TRBJ2-1|TRBV9|TRBD2|-
CASSGSSGGANEQFF
TGTGCCAGCAGCGGCTCTAGCGGGGGGGCCAATGAGCAGTTCTTC
>TRBJ2-2|TRBV12-3/TRBV12-4|-|-
CASRPGLPNTGELFF
TGTGCCAGCAGGCCGGGACTCCCGAACACCGGGGAGCTGTTTTTT
>TRBJ2-3|TRBV9|-|-
CASSPSGSTDTQYF
TGTGCCAGCAGCCCCTCAGGGAGCACAGATACGCAGTATTTT
>TRBJ1-1|TRBV29-1|-|-
CSVSIQNTEAFF
TGCAGCGTCTCGATCCAGAACACTGAAGCTTTCTTT
>TRBJ2-1|TRBV7-2|-|-
CASRIGGIYNEQFF
TGTGCCAGCAGGATTGGGGGGATCTACAATGAGCAGTTCTTC